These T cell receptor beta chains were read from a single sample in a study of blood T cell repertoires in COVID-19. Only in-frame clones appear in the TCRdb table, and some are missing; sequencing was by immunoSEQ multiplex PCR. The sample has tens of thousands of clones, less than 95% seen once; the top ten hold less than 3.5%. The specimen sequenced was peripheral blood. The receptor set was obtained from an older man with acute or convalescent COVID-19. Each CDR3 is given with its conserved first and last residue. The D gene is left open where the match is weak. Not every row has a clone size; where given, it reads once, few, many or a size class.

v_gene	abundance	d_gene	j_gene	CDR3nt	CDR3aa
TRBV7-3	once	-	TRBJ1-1	TGTGCCAGCAGCGAAACAAGGAACACTGAAGCTTTCTTT	CASSETRNTEAFF
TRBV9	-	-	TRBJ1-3	TGTGCCAGCAGTGCGGAGCCGCAGGGGACTGGAAACACCATATATTTT	CASSAEPQGTGNTIYF
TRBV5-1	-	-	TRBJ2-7	TGCGCCAGCGGCACAGGATCCCCCGAACCCTACGAGCAGTACTTC	CASGTGSPEPYEQYF
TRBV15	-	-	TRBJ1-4	TGTGCCACCAGCAGGGGGAGCGGGGCAACTAATGAAAAACTGTTTTTT	CATSRGSGATNEKLFF
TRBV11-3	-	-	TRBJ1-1	TGTGCCAGCAGCTTTTCCGGGACACAGGAAGCTTTCTTT	CASSFSGTQEAFF
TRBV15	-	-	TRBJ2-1	TGTGCCACCAGCAGGGGGAGCCCGCGTTACAATGAGCAGTTCTTC	CATSRGSPRYNEQFF
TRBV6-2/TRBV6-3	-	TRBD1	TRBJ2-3	TGTGCCAGCAGTTACTCGGCAGGGGGCAAGACAGATACGCAGTATTTT	CASSYSAGGKTDTQYF
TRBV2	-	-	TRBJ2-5	TGTGCCAGCTTGCCCTTCTCGGGGTCTGGGACCCAGTACTTC	CASLPFSGSGTQYF
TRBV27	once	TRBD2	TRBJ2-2	TGTGCCAGCGGGGGGTTCTGGCGGGGGACCACCGGGGAGCTGTTTTTT	CASGGFWRGTTGELFF
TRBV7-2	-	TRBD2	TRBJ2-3	TGTGCCAGCAGCTTAGCCCCTACGACTAGCGGGGCAGATACGCAGTATTTT	CASSLAPTTSGADTQYF
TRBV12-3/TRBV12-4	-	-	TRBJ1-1	TGTGCCAGCAGAACGAGGGACACTGAAGCTTTCTTT	CASRTRDTEAFF
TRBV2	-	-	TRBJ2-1	TGTGCCAGCGCTAATCGACTGAACAATGAGCAGTTCTTC	CASANRLNNEQFF
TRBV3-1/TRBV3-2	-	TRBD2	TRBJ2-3	TGTGCCAGCAGCTCCTACCGGGGACTAGCGGGAGCGGATACGCAGTATTTT	CASSSYRGLAGADTQYF
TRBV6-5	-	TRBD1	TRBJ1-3	TGTGCCAGCAGATCCGGGACAGGAGGAAACACCATATATTTT	CASRSGTGGNTIYF
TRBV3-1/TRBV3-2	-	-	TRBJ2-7	TGTGCCAGCAGCCAAGTTCCCACAGAACTCTACGAGCAGTACTTC	CASSQVPTELYEQYF
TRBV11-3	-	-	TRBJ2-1	TGTGCCAGCAGCTTAGGGTGGAGTGAGCAGTTCTTC	CASSLGWSEQFF
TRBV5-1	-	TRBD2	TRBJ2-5	TGCGCCAGCAGGTCTAGCGGGGGGGCTTACCAAGAGACCCAGTACTTC	CASRSSGGAYQETQYF
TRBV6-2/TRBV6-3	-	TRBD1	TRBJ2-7	TGTGCCAGCAGTTGGGGACAGGGCGTCTACGAGCAGTACTTC	CASSWGQGVYEQYF
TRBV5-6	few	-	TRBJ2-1	TGTGCCAGCAGCGCCGACAGGTTCCCTCCCTACAATGAGCAGTTCTTC	CASSADRFPPYNEQFF
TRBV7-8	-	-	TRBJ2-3	TGTGCCAGCAGCCCCAGGGGTCATCCAGATACGCAGTATTTT	CASSPRGHPDTQYF
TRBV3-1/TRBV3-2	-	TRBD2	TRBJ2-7	TGTGCCAGCAGCGACGCCTCTAGCGGGAGTAGGTACGAGCAGTACTTC	CASSDASSGSRYEQYF
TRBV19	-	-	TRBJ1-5	TGTGCCTCCCGTGGTGCACTTTATAGCAATCAGCCCCAGCATTTT	CASRGALYSNQPQHF
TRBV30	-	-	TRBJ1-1	TGTGCCTGGAGTTCGTCCTCTCGGTACACTGAAGCTTTCTTT	CAWSSSSRYTEAFF
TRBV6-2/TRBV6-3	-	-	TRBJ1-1	TGTGCCAGCAGTTACGAGGTAGTCACTGAAGCTTTCTTT	CASSYEVVTEAFF
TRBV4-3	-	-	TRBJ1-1	TGCGCCAGCAGCCGAACAGGGACCTCGAACACTGAAGCTTTCTTT	CASSRTGTSNTEAFF
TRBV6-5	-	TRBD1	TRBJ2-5	TGTGCCAGCAGTTACTCGACAGGGGGCCATCAAGAGACCCAGTACTTC	CASSYSTGGHQETQYF
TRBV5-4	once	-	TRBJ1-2	TGTGCCAGCAGCTTAGACAGTGAGAACTATGGCTACACCTTC	CASSLDSENYGYTF
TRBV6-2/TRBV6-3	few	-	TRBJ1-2	TGTGCCAGCAGTTACCCGGCGGGGAATGGAGGCTACACCTTC	CASSYPAGNGGYTF
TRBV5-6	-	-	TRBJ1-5	TGTGCCAGCAGCTTGGAAGGGAATACAGGTCAGCCCCAGCATTTT	CASSLEGNTGQPQHF
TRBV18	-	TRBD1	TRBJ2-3	TGTGCCAGCTCACGTACAGGGGTGGAAAGCACAGATACGCAGTATTTT	CASSRTGVESTDTQYF
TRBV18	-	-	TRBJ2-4	TGTGCCAGCTCACCCTCAAAGATACAGGGAAGCGACATTCAGTACTTC	CASSPSKIQGSDIQYF
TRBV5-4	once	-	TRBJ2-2	TGTGCCAGCAGCTTGGCAGGGTCAAGGAACACCGGGGAGCTGTTTTTT	CASSLAGSRNTGELFF
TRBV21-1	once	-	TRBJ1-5	TGTGCCAGCATCCAACAGGGAACGGATCAGCCCCAGCATTTT	CASIQQGTDQPQHF
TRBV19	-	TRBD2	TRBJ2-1	TGTGCCAGTAGTACCGGACTAGCGATTCCCGAGCAGTTCTTC	CASSTGLAIPEQFF
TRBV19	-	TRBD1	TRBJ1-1	TGTGCCAGTAGTATCAGGGGGCCGAGCACTGAAGCTTTCTTT	CASSIRGPSTEAFF
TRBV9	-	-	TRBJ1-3	TGTGCCAGCAGCGCGGGTGCCCGACAGGGAAACACCATATATTTT	CASSAGARQGNTIYF
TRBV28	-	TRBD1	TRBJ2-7	TGTGCCAGCAGTTTAATCGGGACAGGTCTTGGCTACGAGCAGTACTTC	CASSLIGTGLGYEQYF
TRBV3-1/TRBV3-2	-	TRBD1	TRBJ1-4	TGTGCCAGCAGCCAAGATGCTAGGGGGCTTGAAAAACTGTTTTTT	CASSQDARGLEKLFF
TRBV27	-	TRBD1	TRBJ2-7	TGTGCCAGCAGTTTTAGACGTGACAGGGGGTCCTACGAGCAGTACTTC	CASSFRRDRGSYEQYF